Reported below is one TCR beta chain. Its specificity is not known. The treatment is: oral pan-JAK inhibitor, 5-10 mg twice daily. Investigators isolated RNA and reverse transcribed it into cDNA to act as the sequencing template. Profiled with immunoSEQ multiplex PCR; TCRdb holds only in-frame clones, not every one. The repertoire holds 35,000 to 45,000 clones, approximately 92% seen once, with approximately 19% in the top ten. This entry is derived from a study of CD8+ T cells in alopecia areata. Whole-study context: Treated patients took oral tofacitinib at 5 to 10 mg twice daily. Regarding the study as a whole: In scalp, tofacitinib significantly decreased clonality and expanded CD8+ clones among the top 100.

Germline V gene lookup returns CDR1 MDHEN and CDR2 SYDVKM. The CDR3 consists of 12 residues. The V and J genes are TRBV28 and TRBJ2-7; D might be TRBD2 (5 bases). The sample was CD8+ T cells sorted from blood, taken at week 24, from a patient treated with tofacitinib. This TCR came from a human donor with alopecia areata. DNA of the CDR3: TGTGCTCCGGGAACACTCACCTACGAGCAGTACTTC. It translates to CAPGTLTYEQYF.